This T cell receptor (beta chain) was sequenced in a study of blood T cell repertoires in COVID-19. At the level of the study: The analysed material was cDNA or gDNA that came from T cells, B-cell-depleted T cells, or PBMCs.

Membership in each cohort depended on participant-reported clinical history. As originally analysed: Cell counts per sample came from amplifying reference gene primers. The method was immunoSEQ multiplex PCR; TCRdb's version includes in-frame clones alone and lacks a portion of them. V, J and clone size derive from that table, while D and trimming were established from the DNA sequence. Of about 130,000 clones listed, around 83% were seen once; the top ten hold over 9%. Material: PBMCs or T cells enriched from blood (not recorded which). This sequence originates from a man aged 45-65 years who had recovered from COVID-19.

CDR3 loop: CASSSLRDWASTDTQYF. The DNA for the CDR3 is TGTGCCAGCAGTTCACTCCGGGACTGGGCTAGCACAGATACGCAGTATTTT. V gene TRBV27 combines with J gene TRBJ2-3, with D tentatively TRBD2 (6 bases). CDR1 and CDR2 from the germline V gene are MNHEY and SMNVEV (reference sequence). CDR3 length: 17 amino acids. V dropped 4 bases and J dropped 0 bases, with 17 bases sitting between them.